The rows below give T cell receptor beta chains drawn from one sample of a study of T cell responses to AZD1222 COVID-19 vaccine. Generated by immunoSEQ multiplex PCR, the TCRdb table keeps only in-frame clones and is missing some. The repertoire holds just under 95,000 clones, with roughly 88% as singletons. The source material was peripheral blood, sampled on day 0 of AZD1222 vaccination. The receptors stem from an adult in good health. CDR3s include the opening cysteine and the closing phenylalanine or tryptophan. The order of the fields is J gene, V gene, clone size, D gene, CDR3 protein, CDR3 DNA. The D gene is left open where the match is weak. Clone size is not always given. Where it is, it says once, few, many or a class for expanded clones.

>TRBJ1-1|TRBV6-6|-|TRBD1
CASSPQGATNTEAFF
TGTGCCAGCAGCCCACAGGGGGCCACGAACACTGAAGCTTTCTTT
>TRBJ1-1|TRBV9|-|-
CASSAVLGPYTEAFF
TGTGCCAGCAGCGCCGTATTGGGACCCTACACTGAAGCTTTCTTT
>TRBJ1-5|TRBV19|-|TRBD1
CASSEQGPNQPQHF
TGTGCCAGTAGTGAACAGGGGCCGAATCAGCCCCAGCATTTT
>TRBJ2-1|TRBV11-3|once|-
CASSSPVVRHNEQFF
TGTGCCAGCAGCTCCCCAGTGGTCCGTCACAATGAGCAGTTCTTC
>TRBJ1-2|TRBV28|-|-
CASRKQGGDYGYTF
TGTGCCAGCAGAAAACAGGGAGGGGACTATGGCTACACCTTC
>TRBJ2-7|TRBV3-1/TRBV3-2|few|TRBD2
CASSHSSGGSYEQYF
TGTGCCAGCAGCCACTCTAGCGGGGGTTCCTACGAGCAGTACTTC
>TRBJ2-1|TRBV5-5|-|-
CASSWGDSIYNEQFF
TGTGCCAGCAGCTGGGGGGACAGCATTTACAATGAGCAGTTCTTC
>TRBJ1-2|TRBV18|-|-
CASSLKGGAYGYTF
TGTGCCAGCTCATTGAAGGGGGGGGCCTATGGCTACACCTTC
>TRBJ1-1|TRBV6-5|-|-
CASSPPKVNTEAFF
TGTGCCAGCAGCCCCCCCAAAGTGAACACTGAAGCTTTCTTT
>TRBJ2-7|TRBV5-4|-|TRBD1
CASSLGGQGVVYEQYF
TGTGCCAGCAGCTTGGGGGGCCAGGGGGTAGTTTACGAGCAGTACTTC
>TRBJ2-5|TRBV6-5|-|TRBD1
CASSYSAGTGGETQYF
TGTGCCAGCAGTTACTCCGCCGGGACAGGGGGCGAGACCCAGTACTTC
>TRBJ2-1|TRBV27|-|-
CASSRDPAYNEQFF
TGTGCCAGCAGTAGGGACCCTGCCTACAATGAGCAGTTCTTC
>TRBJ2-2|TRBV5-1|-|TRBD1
CASSIQGSTGELFF
TGCGCCAGCAGCATACAGGGGAGCACCGGGGAGCTGTTTTTT
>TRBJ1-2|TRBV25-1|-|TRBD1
CASRKTGVRAYGYTF
TGTGCCAGCAGAAAAACAGGGGTCCGGGCCTATGGCTACACCTTC
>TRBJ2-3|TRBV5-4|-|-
CASSLRGSDTQYF
TGTGCCAGCAGCTTGAGGGGCTCAGATACGCAGTATTTT
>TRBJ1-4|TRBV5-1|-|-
CASSLDQGSNEKLFF
TGCGCCAGCAGCTTGGACCAGGGAAGTAATGAAAAACTGTTTTTT
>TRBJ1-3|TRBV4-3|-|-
CASSQNRRYSGNTIYF
TGCGCCAGCAGCCAAAACCGACGGTACTCTGGAAACACCATATATTTT
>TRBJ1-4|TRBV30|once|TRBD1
CAWSAPQGAQEKLFF
TGTGCCTGGAGTGCTCCACAGGGGGCCCAAGAAAAACTGTTTTTT
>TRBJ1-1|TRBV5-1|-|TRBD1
CASSPGQGGTEAFF
TGCGCCAGCAGCCCGGGACAGGGCGGCACTGAAGCTTTCTTT
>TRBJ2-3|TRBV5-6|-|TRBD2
CASSLAARGRDTQYF
TGTGCCAGCAGCTTGGCCGCGCGGGGGAGGGATACGCAGTATTTT
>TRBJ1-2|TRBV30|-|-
CAWSVWQGVFGGGYTF
TGTGCCTGGAGTGTATGGCAGGGAGTATTTGGTGGTGGCTACACCTTC
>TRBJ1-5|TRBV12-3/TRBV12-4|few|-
CASRNSNQPQHF
TGTGCCAGCAGGAATAGCAATCAGCCCCAGCATTTT
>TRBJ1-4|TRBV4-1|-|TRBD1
CASSFRDRGNIGEKLFF
TGCGCCAGCAGCTTCCGGGACAGGGGGAATATCGGGGAAAAACTGTTTTTT
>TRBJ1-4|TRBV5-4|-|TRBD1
CASSQTGANEKLFF
TGTGCCAGCAGCCAAACAGGGGCTAATGAAAAACTGTTTTTT
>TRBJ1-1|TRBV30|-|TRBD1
CAWSDRAEAFF
TGTGCCTGGTCGGACAGGGCCGAAGCTTTCTTT
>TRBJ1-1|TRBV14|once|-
CASSQVQGGSEAFF
TGTGCCAGCAGCCAAGTTCAGGGAGGCTCTGAAGCTTTCTTT
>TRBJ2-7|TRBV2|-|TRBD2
CASRRDGGAYEQYF
TGTGCCAGCAGGCGGGACGGGGGGGCCTACGAGCAGTACTTC
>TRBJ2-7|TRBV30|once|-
CAWKSDTRGYEQYF
TGTGCCTGGAAATCGGACACGAGGGGTTACGAGCAGTACTTC
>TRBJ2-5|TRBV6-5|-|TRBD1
CASSYRGQGAETQYF
TGTGCCAGCAGTTACAGAGGACAGGGGGCGGAGACCCAGTACTTC
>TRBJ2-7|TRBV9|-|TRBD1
CASSVDGTASIYEQYF
TGTGCCAGCAGCGTCGATGGGACAGCCAGTATCTACGAGCAGTACTTC
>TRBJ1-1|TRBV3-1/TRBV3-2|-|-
CASSQDGGVMNTEAFF
TGTGCCAGCAGCCAAGATGGGGGGGTAATGAACACTGAAGCTTTCTTT
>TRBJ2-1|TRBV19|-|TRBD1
CASSPTGTGGRDEQFF
TGTGCCAGTAGTCCCACCGGGACAGGGGGTAGGGATGAGCAGTTCTTC
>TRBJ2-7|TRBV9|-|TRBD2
CASSVGVAGTYEQYF
TGTGCCAGCAGCGTGGGTGTAGCGGGGACCTACGAGCAGTACTTC
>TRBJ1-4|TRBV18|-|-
CASSPQRGAAGATNEKLFF
TGTGCCAGCTCACCCCAAAGAGGGGCGGCGGGGGCAACTAATGAAAAACTGTTTTTT
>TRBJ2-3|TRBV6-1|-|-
CASSDLGLSSTDTQYF
TGTGCCAGCAGTGATCTCGGCCTCTCTAGCACAGATACGCAGTATTTT
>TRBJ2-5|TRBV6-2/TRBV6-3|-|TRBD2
CASSLGTSIPQETQYF
TGTGCCAGCAGTCTCGGGACTAGCATCCCACAAGAGACCCAGTACTTC
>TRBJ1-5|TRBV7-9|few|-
CASSSPGALPQPQHF
TGTGCCAGCAGCAGCCCGGGGGCGCTTCCTCAGCCCCAGCATTTT
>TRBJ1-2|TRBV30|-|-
CAWGQTYGYTF
TGTGCCTGGGGACAGACCTATGGCTACACCTTC
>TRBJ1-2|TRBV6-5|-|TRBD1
CASSYSGQGSYGYTF
TGTGCCAGCAGTTACTCGGGACAGGGGTCCTATGGCTACACCTTC
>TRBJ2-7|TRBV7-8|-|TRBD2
CASSFTSGATYEQYF
TGTGCCAGCAGCTTTACGAGCGGGGCGACTTACGAGCAGTACTTC
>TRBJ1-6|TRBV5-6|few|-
CASTSGTGNSPLHF
TGTGCCAGCACCTCCGGGACGGGTAATTCACCCCTCCACTTT
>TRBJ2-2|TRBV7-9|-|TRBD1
CASSLYRGLGYTGELFF
TGTGCCAGCAGCTTATACAGGGGCCTGGGTTACACCGGGGAGCTGTTTTTT
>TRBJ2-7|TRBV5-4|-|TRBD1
CASSPGQVSYEQYF
TGTGCCAGCAGCCCAGGACAGGTCTCCTACGAGCAGTACTTC
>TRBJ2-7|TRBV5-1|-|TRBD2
CASSYTSGETYEQYF
TGCGCCAGCAGCTACACTAGCGGGGAAACCTACGAGCAGTACTTC
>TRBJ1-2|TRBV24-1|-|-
CATSDLRQGDGYTF
TGTGCCACCAGTGATTTGCGGCAGGGTGATGGCTACACCTTC
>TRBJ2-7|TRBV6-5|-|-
CASSPQGTALGEQYF
TGTGCCAGCAGTCCCCAAGGGACGGCACTGGGGGAGCAGTACTTC
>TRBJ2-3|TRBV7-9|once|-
CASSLQGQRGTYTQYF
TGTGCCAGCAGCCTACAGGGACAGCGGGGGACTTATACGCAGTATTTT
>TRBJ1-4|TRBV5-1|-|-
CASSWTPRTDSNEKLFF
TGCGCCAGCAGCTGGACCCCTAGGACGGACTCCAATGAAAAACTGTTTTTT
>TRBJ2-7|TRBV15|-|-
CATSRERGRREQYF
TGTGCCACCAGCAGAGAACGGGGCCGGCGGGAGCAGTACTTC
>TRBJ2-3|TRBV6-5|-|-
CASTAAGGDRGTQYF
TGTGCCAGCACCGCAGCGGGGGGAGACAGGGGAACGCAGTATTTT
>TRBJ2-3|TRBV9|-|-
CASRPAGGDTQYF
TGTGCCAGCAGGCCTGCCGGGGGAGATACGCAGTATTTT
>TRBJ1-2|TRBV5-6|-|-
CASLLGGPNYGYTF
TGTGCCAGCCTTCTGGGGGGACCTAACTATGGCTACACCTTC
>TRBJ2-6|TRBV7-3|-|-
CASSLNMRPGANVLTF
TGTGCCAGCAGCTTAAACATGAGGCCTGGGGCCAACGTCCTGACTTTC